One sample yielded the 17 T cell receptor beta chains listed below, sequenced in a study of blood T cell repertoires in COVID-19. Profiling relied on immunoSEQ multiplex PCR, and the TCRdb table lists in-frame clones only, not all of them. The sample carries about 220,000 clones, 75% to 90% recorded once. Sequences were obtained from PBMCs or T cells enriched from blood (not recorded which). The source of these receptors is a woman younger than 35 in a cohort exposed to, infected with or recovered from COVID-19 (not recorded which).

The V and J genes are TRBV7-9 and TRBJ1-1, with 9 bases fitting TRBD1. The germline V gene encodes CDR1 SEHNR and CDR2 FQNEAQ (reference sequence). The CDR3 is 14 amino acids. With 5 bases clipped from V and 3 bases from J, the junction kept 4 bases outside the gene matches. CDR3 sequence (DNA): TGTGCCAGCAGCATAGACAGGGGGTACACTGAAGCTTTCTTT. Its translation is CASSIDRGYTEAFF.

The chain recombines TRBV2 with TRBJ1-4; the D gene is possibly TRBD1 (5 bases). Trimming took 4 bases from V and 3 from J, leaving 9 bases between them. The CDR3 is 14 residues long. The germline V gene has CDR1 SNHLY and CDR2 FYNNEI. This CDR3 is CASSAGGPNEKLFF. For the CDR3, the DNA is TGTGCCAGCAGTGCCGGGGGACCTAATGAAAAACTGTTTTTT.

The chain links TRBV6-1 to TRBJ2-7; D not certain. Germline V gives CDR1 MNHNS, CDR2 SASEGT. CDR3 length equals 16 residues. The V end was cut by 3 bases, the J end by 3 bases, with 18 bases between. The CDR3 DNA reads TGTGCCAGCAGTGAGTACGAGAGTCCGTCCCTCTACGAGCAGTACTTC. This sequence encodes CASSEYESPSLYEQYF.

There are a few counts of this clone. CDR3 sequence (DNA): TGTGCCAGCAGCTTAGAAGAGGGAACCTACGAGCAGTACTTC. It is translated as CASSLEEGTYEQYF. The chain uses TRBV7-9 and TRBJ2-7; the D gene is possibly TRBD2 (5 bases). V dropped 1 base and J dropped 2 bases, with 9 bases sitting between them. CDR3 length equals 14 residues. CDR1 and CDR2 from the germline V gene are SEHNR and FQNEAQ (reference sequence). Full variable domain (rest looked up from reference TRBV7-9 and TRBJ2-7): DTGVSQNPRHKITKRGQNVTFRCDPISEHNRLYWYRQTLGQGPEFLTYFQNEAQLEKSRLLSDRFSAERPKGSFSTLEIQRTEQGDSAMYLCASSLEEGTYEQYFGPGTRLTVT.

The V gene is TRBV6-5, the J gene TRBJ1-4, with 8 positions matching TRBD1. Germline assignment: CDR1 MNHEY and CDR2 SVGAGI. CDR3 length equals 14 residues. Losses at the gene ends were 4 bases for V and 7 bases for J; bases not matched to a gene: 5. CDR3 region: CASSSTGDGEKLFF. The DNA for the CDR3 is TGTGCCAGCAGTTCGACAGGGGACGGTGAAAAACTGTTTTTT.

V is TRBV11-2 and J is TRBJ2-6; 7 nucleotides line up with TRBD1. Germline lookup yields CDR1 SGHAT and CDR2 FQNNGV. The CDR3 has 18 residues. The V gene end was trimmed by 4 bases and the J gene end by 4 bases; junction bases not matched to a gene: 13. CDR3 nucleotide sequence: TGTGCCAGCAGCTCAGATCCCGAGGGGGCGCGGGGGGCCAACGTCCTGACTTTC. Translation: CASSSDPEGARGANVLTF. The full variable domain, in which reference TRBV11-2 and TRBJ2-6 provide the parts outside the CDR3, is EAGVAQSPRYKIIEKRQSVAFWCNPISGHATLYWYQQILGQGPKLLIQFQNNGVVDDSQLPKDRFSAERLKGVDSTLKIQPAKLEDSAVYLCASSSDPEGARGANVLTFGAGSRLTVL.

J is TRBJ2-3 and V is TRBV19, with a tentative D call TRBD1 (6 bases). In germline, CDR1 is LNHDA, CDR2 SQIVND (reference sequence). CDR3 length: 16 residues. The ends were cut back, 3 bases at V and 2 bases at J, with 15 bases in the middle. CDR3 coding DNA: TGTGCCAGTAGTATGGGAACAGGGACCAACACAGATACGCAGTATTTT. Protein product: CASSMGTGTNTDTQYF.

This chain joins TRBV3-1 (or the pseudogene TRBV3-2) and TRBJ1-1; TRBD1 is a possible D gene (6 bases). The CDR3 totals 16 residues. Trimming took 0 bases from V and 6 from J, leaving 17 bases between them. Germline CDR1 is LGHDT and CDR2 is YNNKEL (reference sequence). As DNA, the CDR3 is TGTGCCAGCAGCCAAGAAGAGATGCAGGGGAATTCTGAAGCTTTCTTT. It yields the protein CASSQEEMQGNSEAFF.

The chain employs TRBV24-1 and TRBJ1-2; D perhaps matches TRBD1 (5 bases). CDR1 is KGHDR and CDR2 is SFDVKD in the germline V gene. Trimming removed 2 bases from V and 6 bases from J, with 6 bases in between. This CDR3 spans 12 amino acids. The CDR3 loop is CATSDWGHGYTF. CDR3 DNA sequence: TGTGCCACCAGTGATTGGGGCCATGGCTACACCTTC.

The chain uses TRBV24-1 and TRBJ2-2, with a possible D match to TRBD1 (5 bases). Germline CDR1 and CDR2: KGHDR and SFDVKD. CDR3 length: 13 residues. V was clipped by 7 bases and J by 5 bases, with 10 bases between them. DNA for the CDR3: TGTGCCACCAGGGGGCAGGGAACCGGGGAGCTGTTTTTT. Protein: CATRGQGTGELFF.

The rearrangement links TRBV5-5 to TRBJ1-6, with D possibly matching TRBD1 (5 bases). The CDR3 is 14 amino acids. Trimming left V 2 bases short and J 5 bases short, with 8 bases between. CDR1 is SGHKS, CDR2 YYEKEE, per germline (reference sequence). The CDR3: CASSFGADNSPLHF. In DNA, the CDR3 is TGTGCCAGCAGCTTTGGGGCAGATAATTCACCCCTCCACTTT.

The V call is TRBV5-5, the J call TRBJ1-1, with D maybe TRBD1 (5 bases). There are 12 residues in the CDR3. From germline, CDR1 is SGHKS and CDR2 YYEKEE (reference sequence). V dropped 5 bases and J dropped 1 base, with 6 bases sitting between them. The chain's CDR3 is CASRTGNTEAFF. The CDR3 bases are TGTGCCAGCAGAACAGGGAACACTGAAGCTTTCTTT.

V and J are TRBV3-1 (or the pseudogene TRBV3-2) and TRBJ2-7; D possibly corresponds to TRBD2 (7 bases). V was shortened by 6 bases and J by 0 bases, with 15 bases between the two germline ends. Germline loops: CDR1 LGHDT, CDR2 YNNKEL (reference sequence). The CDR3 runs to 15 residues. CDR3 DNA: TGTGCCAGCAGTCCAGAGGGGGGGTTCTCCTACGAGCAGTACTTC. As protein: CASSPEGGFSYEQYF.

The chain recombines TRBV28 with TRBJ2-5, with TRBD2 matching over 10 bases. From germline, CDR1 is MDHEN and CDR2 SYDVKM. The CDR3 runs to 15 residues. The J segment lost 5 bases and the V segment lost 6 bases, leaving 9 bases of the junction unmatched. Here the CDR3 reads CASSGAGGGSETQYF. CDR3 DNA: TGTGCCAGCAGCGGAGCGGGAGGGGGATCTGAGACCCAGTACTTC.

The chain carries TRBV10-1 and TRBJ2-1, with 9 bases that match TRBD2. CDR1 is WNHNN and CDR2 is SYGVQD in the germline V gene (reference sequence). V shed 0 bases, J shed 8 bases, and the junction held 8 bases outside the gene matches. The CDR3 covers 16 residues. The CDR3 region has the DNA TGCGCCAGCAGTGAGTCTAGCGGGAGCCCCTTCGATGAGCAGTTCTTC. This translates into CASSESSGSPFDEQFF.

The chain joins TRBV19 to TRBJ2-5; D is possibly TRBD2 (7 bases). The ends were cut back, 7 bases at V and 5 bases at J, with 14 bases in the middle. CDR1 and CDR2 from the germline V gene are LNHDA and SQIVND (reference sequence). The CDR3 has 13 residues. The DNA for the CDR3 is TGTGCCAGTAATACATGGGGGGGCGAGACCCAGTACTTC. Translating gives CASNTWGGETQYF.

This clone was detected only once. V is TRBV27 and J is TRBJ2-7, with a possible D match to TRBD2 (6 bases). The CDR3 extends over 13 amino acids. Looked up from germline, CDR1 is MNHEY and CDR2 is SMNVEV (reference sequence). V lost 8 bases and J 9 bases, leaving 20 bases between the germline ends. The DNA for the CDR3 is TGTGCCAGCGGATACCCTCTCCGGGACTGGCAGTACTTC. Its protein is CASGYPLRDWQYF.